The 11 T cell receptor beta chains in this list originate from one sample, sequenced in a study of shared clonotypes between healthy human individuals (dated by TCRdb to between 2020 and 2021). The library was built by means of the immunoSEQ multiplex PCR assay. The table comes from immuneACCESS by way of TCRdb, which keeps in-frame sequences with V and J called. Part of the clones is missing from these tables; in studies checked, under half for an unresolved V gene and the rest for unknown reasons. Within this sample are over a million clones, with about four fifths of them counted one time only. The ten largest clones represent roughly 0.62% of the sample. The specimen sequenced was memory CD4+ T cells from PBMCs. This sample's cell subset or site label indicates: CD45RA-negative fraction. These receptors were taken from a man younger than 35 in good health. Some clones in this sample may be carry-over from other donors' samples.

The V call is TRBV7-2, the J call TRBJ1-4; 8 bases align to TRBD1. The CDR3 loop spans 14 amino acids. The trim removed 5 bases at V and 7 bases at J, leaving 6 bases unmatched. Looked up from germline, CDR1 is SGHTA and CDR2 is FQGNSA. The DNA for the CDR3 is TGTGCCAGCAGCCCCGCAGGGGGCGTTGAAAAACTGTTTTTT. Its translation: CASSPAGGVEKLFF.

This clone came up a few times. The chain employs TRBV27 and TRBJ1-5; TRBD1 matches 8 bases. The CDR3 covers 15 residues. Germline-derived CDR1 and CDR2 are MNHEY and SMNVEV (reference sequence). The V segment lost 8 bases and the J segment 6 bases; nucleotides outside the gene matches: 12. CDR3 sequence (DNA): TGTGCCAGCGGACCCCGGGACAGGCACACTCAGCCCCAGCATTTT. Translated: CASGPRDRHTQPQHF.

The chain combines TRBV12-2 with TRBJ2-7; whether TRBD2, the table's D call, matches the DNA was not checked. TRBV12-2 is reported as a pseudogene. CDR3 length: 16 residues. CDR3 sequence: CASRLVPRALRYEQYF. As DNA, the CDR3 is TGTGCAAGTCGCTTAGTTCCTCGAGCCCTTCGCTACGAGCAGTACTTC.

V gene TRBV18 combines with J gene TRBJ2-5, with TRBD2 identical over 7 bases. Germline V gene data show CDR1 as KGHSH and CDR2 as LQKENI. The CDR3 is 16 amino acids. V lost 3 bases to trimming and J lost 5 bases; unmatched junction nucleotides: 12. The CDR3 DNA sequence: TGTGCCAGCTCACCGGAACGACTAGCCGGGCTGGAGACCCAGTACTTC. This sequence encodes CASSPERLAGLETQYF.

The chain has TRBV6-1 and TRBJ2-1, with 13 bases that match TRBD2. The CDR3 extends over 15 amino acids. Trimming at V came to 7 bases and at J to 6 bases, leaving 6 bases not matched to a gene. The germline CDR1 and CDR2 sequences are MNHNS and SASEGT. The chain's CDR3 is CASTLGLAGVNEQFF. CDR3 nucleotides: TGTGCCAGCACTCTCGGACTAGCGGGAGTCAATGAGCAGTTCTTC.

This chain joins TRBV4-1 and TRBJ1-4; D remains unclear. The CDR3 totals 16 residues. V gave up 1 base and J gave up 8 bases, with 17 bases separating them. CDR1 and CDR2 from the germline V gene are MGHRA and YSYEKL. The CDR3: CASSQAVFTAGEKLFF. In DNA form, the CDR3 reads TGCGCCAGCAGCCAAGCGGTCTTTACAGCCGGGGAAAAACTGTTTTTT.

The chain uses TRBV25-1 and TRBJ2-5; TRBD1 might be the D (5 bases). Trimming removed 4 bases at V and 5 bases at J, with 17 bases between. The length of the CDR3 is 15 residues. CDR1 and CDR2 from the germline V gene are MGHDK and SYGVNS. CDR3 in DNA: TGTGCCAGCAGTGTGGCAGGGAAGGGGTCGGAGACCCAGTACTTC. Translating gives CASSVAGKGSETQYF.

This clone was recorded a few times. The chain has TRBV7-9 and TRBJ1-2, with D unclear. The germline V gene has CDR1 SEHNR and CDR2 FQNEAQ (reference sequence). V lost 5 bases and J lost 0, with 7 bases in between. The CDR3 covers 13 residues. CDR3 DNA: TGTGCCAGCAGCGTAGGACCTAACTATGGCTACACCTTC. Protein: CASSVGPNYGYTF.

The chain couples TRBV2 to TRBJ2-2; 7 nucleotides agree with TRBD1. CDR3 length equals 16 residues. Germline CDR1 and CDR2: SNHLY and FYNNEI. With V trimmed by 1 base and J by 1 base, 3 bases remained unmatched. The CDR3 DNA sequence: TGTGCCAGCAGTGAAGAGAGGACAGGGAACACCGGGGAGCTGTTTTTT. This encodes CASSEERTGNTGELFF.

This clone appeared a single time. V is TRBV7-9 and J is TRBJ2-1; D gene ambiguous. The CDR3 consists of 16 residues. Germline-derived CDR1 and CDR2 are SEHNR and FQNEAQ (reference sequence). The V end was cut by 2 bases, the J end by 5 bases, with 16 bases between. CDR3 DNA sequence: TGTGCCAGCAGCTTATTCCAGCGCCCTGGGAACAATGAGCAGTTCTTC. Protein: CASSLFQRPGNNEQFF.

The chain employs TRBV7-3 and TRBJ1-1; D is uncertain. This CDR3 region has 16 residues. The germline CDR1 and CDR2 sequences are SGHTA and FQGTGA. V lost 3 bases and J 0 bases, leaving 14 bases between the germline ends. The CDR3 region has the DNA TGTGCCAGCAGCTTGTCAGCCGGCGGGGTGAACACTGAAGCTTTCTTT. Protein product: CASSLSAGGVNTEAFF.